Following are 17 T cell receptor beta chains from one sample sequenced in a study of beta chain features in type 1 diabetes. Broader study findings: Significant though moderate, a shortening of TCRB CDR3s appeared in all four CD4+ subsets of Type 1 diabetes patients.

Their antigen targets remain unknown. Expressed TCRB transcripts were sequenced, since all the RNA that had been isolated was reverse transcribed. Measured with immunoSEQ multiplex PCR; TCRdb has only the in-frame clones, and not every one. Of roughly 240,000 clones in the sample, around 22% are singletons; the top ten hold approximately 0.011%. The specimen sequenced was naive CD4+ T cells from blood. Every receptor here comes from a woman younger than 45 with type 1 diabetes.

The chain joins TRBV9 to TRBJ2-7, with D possibly TRBD2 on 6 matching bases. CDR1 is SGDLS and CDR2 is YYNGEE in the germline V gene. The CDR3 is 15 residues long. Trimming left V 4 bases short and J 2 bases short, with 16 bases between. DNA of the CDR3: TGTGCCAGCAGCCACGGGGGAGTGGGTCCCTACGAGCAGTACTTC. Translated: CASSHGGVGPYEQYF.

V gene TRBV7-2 combines with J gene TRBJ2-2, with no clear D. With 4 bases removed from V and 6 bases from J, the gap between germline ends came to 6 bases. Per germline, CDR1 SGHTA and CDR2 FQGNSA. The CDR3 extends over 12 amino acids. The CDR3 DNA sequence: TGTGCCAGCAGCTCCCGGGCCGGGGAGCTGTTTTTT. The encoded protein is CASSSRAGELFF.

The CDR3 is CASTEGLAGYNEQFF. CDR3 coding DNA: TGTGCCAGCACCGAGGGACTAGCGGGATACAATGAGCAGTTCTTC. The chain links TRBV28 to TRBJ2-1; 13 positions match TRBD2. Unmatched junction bases numbered 4, after V lost 7 bases and J lost 4 bases. Germline V CDR1 and CDR2: MDHEN, SYDVKM. The length of the CDR3 is 15 residues.

A few counts support this clone. Different DNA sequences within this sample yield the same CDR3. The rearrangement uses TRBV5-1 and TRBJ1-5; 11 nucleotides align to TRBD1. V lost 4 bases to trimming and J lost 2 bases; unmatched junction nucleotides: 2. The germline V gene has CDR1 SGHRS and CDR2 YFSETQ. CDR3 size: 15 residues. CDR3 DNA sequence: TGCGCCAGCAGCCCGGGACAGGGGGGCAATCAGCCCCAGCATTTT. Residues: CASSPGQGGNQPQHF.

This rearrangement joins TRBV29-1 to TRBJ2-1; TRBD1 is a possible D gene (6 bases). Trimming stripped 5 bases from V and 5 bases from J, with 13 bases between. The CDR3 totals 13 residues. CDR1 and CDR2 (germline): SQVTM, ANQGSEA. CDR3 protein: CSVSRTVHNEQFF. The CDR3 bases are TGCAGCGTTTCCCGGACAGTACACAATGAGCAGTTCTTC.

In its sample, this clone was seen a few times. V usage is TRBV5-4 and J usage is TRBJ2-5, with D possibly TRBD1 on 6 matching bases. The germline V gene encodes CDR1 SGHNT and CDR2 YYREEE (reference sequence). Trimming removed 2 bases from V and 2 bases from J, with 7 bases in between. This CDR3 is 13 amino acids long. The CDR3 loop reads CASSFTGQETQYF. In DNA form, the CDR3 reads TGTGCCAGCAGCTTTACAGGGCAAGAGACCCAGTACTTC.

The V and J genes are TRBV28 and TRBJ1-3, with D unclear. V was shortened by 3 bases and J by 0 bases, with 6 bases between the two germline ends. This CDR3 is 14 amino acids long. Germline CDR1 MDHEN, CDR2 SYDVKM. The CDR3 DNA is TGTGCCAGCAGTTTGACATTCTCTGGAAACACCATATATTTT. It specifies CASSLTFSGNTIYF.

This rearrangement joins TRBV20-1 to TRBJ2-7; D is ambiguous. Deletions cut 4 bases from V and 7 bases from J, with 11 bases between. CDR3 length: 11 residues. Germline V gene lookup returns CDR1 DFQATT and CDR2 SNEGSKA (reference sequence). The CDR3 DNA is TGCAGTGCTAACCACGCCGGGGAGCAGTACTTC. Encoded protein: CSANHAGEQYF.

This chain links TRBV6-1 with TRBJ2-7; D might be TRBD1 (6 bases). Germline lookup yields CDR1 MNHNS and CDR2 SASEGT. The CDR3 contains 13 residues. V dropped 4 bases and J dropped 2 bases, with 9 bases sitting between them. CDR3 in DNA: TGTGCCAGCAGTGCAGGGACAACCTACGAGCAGTACTTC. This sequence encodes CASSAGTTYEQYF.

Points on this clone: Other DNA sequences of this sample code for an identical CDR3. V is TRBV11-2 and J is TRBJ2-1, with 7 bases that match TRBD2. Germline V lookup: CDR1 SGHAT, CDR2 FQNNGV. V shed 4 bases and J 2 bases; nucleotides not matched to a gene: 8. This CDR3 has 16 amino acids. The CDR3 DNA follows: TGTGCCAGCAGCTCCCTTGCGGGAGAGGCCTACAATGAGCAGTTCTTC. Residues: CASSSLAGEAYNEQFF.

This clone appeared a few times. The chain combines TRBV2 with TRBJ1-1; tentative D call: TRBD1 (5 bases). The CDR3 runs 14 residues. V lost 0 bases and J 11 bases, leaving 16 bases between the germline ends. The germline V gene has CDR1 SNHLY and CDR2 FYNNEI. The CDR3 nucleotides read TGTGCCAGCAGTGAAGCGCCGACAGTCGCTTGGGCTTTCTTT. Its translation is CASSEAPTVAWAFF.

This clone was counted between two and nine times. V is TRBV11-1 and J is TRBJ2-5; 7 bases fit TRBD1. The CDR3 is made up of 12 amino acids. V gave up 5 bases and J gave up 9 bases; unmatched junction bases: 6. Per the germline V gene, CDR1 is SGHAT and CDR2 is FQDESV (reference sequence). CDR3 residues: CASSDGQASQYF. The DNA for the CDR3 is TGTGCCAGCAGCGACGGACAGGCCTCCCAGTACTTC.

The chain has TRBV28 and TRBJ2-7; 9 nucleotides line up with TRBD2. J lost 5 bases, V lost 3 bases, and 11 bases had no gene match. The germline V gene has CDR1 MDHEN and CDR2 SYDVKM. This CDR3 is 16 amino acids long. CDR3 in amino acids: CASSFTAGGPSHEQYF. The CDR3 DNA follows: TGTGCCAGCAGTTTTACTGCGGGAGGGCCTTCCCACGAGCAGTACTTC.

A few counts support this clone. The rearrangement links TRBV4-1 to TRBJ2-3, with TRBD2 identical over 10 bases. CDR1 is MGHRA and CDR2 is YSYEKL in the germline V gene. The CDR3 is 16 amino acids. Unmatched junction bases numbered 5, after V lost 4 bases and J lost 1 base. The CDR3 loop is CASSPSSGRGTDTQYF. The CDR3 DNA reads TGCGCCAGCAGCCCCTCTAGCGGGAGAGGCACAGATACGCAGTATTTT.

The chain combines TRBV27 with TRBJ1-1, with 7 nucleotides matching TRBD1. The CDR3 has 15 amino acids. Germline V lookup: CDR1 MNHEY, CDR2 SMNVEV (reference sequence). Trimming removed 4 bases from V and 8 bases from J; junction bases left unmatched: 13. The CDR3 region has the DNA TGTGCCAGCAGTTCCTGGGACAGAGAGTTCCTAGAAGCTTTCTTT. Translation gives CASSSWDREFLEAFF.

This clone showed up just a few times. The chain employs TRBV20-1 and TRBJ2-7; 7 bases are shared with TRBD1. CDR1 is DFQATT and CDR2 is SNEGSKA in the germline V gene (reference sequence). V lost 6 bases, J lost 5 bases, and 4 bases stayed unmatched. The CDR3 is 11 amino acids. CDR3 in amino acids: CSAQQGNEQYF. CDR3 sequence (DNA): TGCAGTGCGCAACAGGGGAACGAGCAGTACTTC.

The chain has TRBV27 and TRBJ2-7, with a tentative D call TRBD2 (5 bases). The CDR3 covers 15 residues. Between the trimmed V and J ends, which lost 10 bases and 6 bases, there was a span of 25 bases. The germline V gene has CDR1 MNHEY and CDR2 SMNVEV (reference sequence). The CDR3 DNA reads as TGTGCCATCCGCCCATCGGACTCCTCCCTCCGCGAGCAGTACTTC. It yields the protein CAIRPSDSSLREQYF.